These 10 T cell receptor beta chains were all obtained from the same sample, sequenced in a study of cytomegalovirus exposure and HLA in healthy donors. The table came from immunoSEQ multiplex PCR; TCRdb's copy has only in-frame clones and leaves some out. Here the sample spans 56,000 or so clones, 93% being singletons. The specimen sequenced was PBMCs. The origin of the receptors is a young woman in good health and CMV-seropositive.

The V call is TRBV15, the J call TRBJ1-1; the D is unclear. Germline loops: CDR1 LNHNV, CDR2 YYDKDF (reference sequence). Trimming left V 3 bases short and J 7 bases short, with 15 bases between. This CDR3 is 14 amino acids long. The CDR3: CATSRVTFQVEAFF. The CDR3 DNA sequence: TGTGCCACCAGCAGGGTCACATTCCAGGTTGAAGCTTTCTTT.

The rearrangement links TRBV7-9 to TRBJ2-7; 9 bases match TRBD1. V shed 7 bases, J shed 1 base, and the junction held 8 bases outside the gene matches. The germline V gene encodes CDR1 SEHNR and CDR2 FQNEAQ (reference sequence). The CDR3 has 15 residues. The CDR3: CASTREDRGSYEQYF. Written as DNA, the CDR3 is TGTGCCAGCACTCGGGAGGACAGGGGTTCCTACGAGCAGTACTTC.

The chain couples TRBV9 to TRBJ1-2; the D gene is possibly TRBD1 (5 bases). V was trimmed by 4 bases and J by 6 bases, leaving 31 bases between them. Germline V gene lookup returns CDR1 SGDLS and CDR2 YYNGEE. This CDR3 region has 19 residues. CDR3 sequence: CASSPRTEFGARGENGYTF. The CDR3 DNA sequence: TGTGCCAGCAGCCCCCGCACAGAGTTTGGGGCTCGGGGGGAGAATGGCTACACCTTC.

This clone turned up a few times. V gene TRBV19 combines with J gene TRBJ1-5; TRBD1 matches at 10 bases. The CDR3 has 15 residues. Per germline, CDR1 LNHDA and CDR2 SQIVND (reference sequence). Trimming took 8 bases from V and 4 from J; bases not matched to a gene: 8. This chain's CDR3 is CASRDRGKVNQPQHF. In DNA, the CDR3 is TGTGCCAGTCGGGACAGGGGTAAGGTTAATCAGCCCCAGCATTTT.

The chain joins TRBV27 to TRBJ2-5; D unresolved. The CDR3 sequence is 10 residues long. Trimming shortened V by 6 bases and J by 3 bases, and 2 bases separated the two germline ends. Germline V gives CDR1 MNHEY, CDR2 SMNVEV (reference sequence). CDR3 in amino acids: CASSEETQYF. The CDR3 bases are TGTGCCAGCAGCGAAGAGACCCAGTACTTC.

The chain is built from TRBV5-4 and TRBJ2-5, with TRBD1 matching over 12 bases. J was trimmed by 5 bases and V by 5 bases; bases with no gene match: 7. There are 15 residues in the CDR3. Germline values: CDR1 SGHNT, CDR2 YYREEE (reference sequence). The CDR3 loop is CASRQGQGAGETQYF. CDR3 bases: TGTGCCAGCAGGCAGGGACAGGGGGCCGGGGAGACCCAGTACTTC.

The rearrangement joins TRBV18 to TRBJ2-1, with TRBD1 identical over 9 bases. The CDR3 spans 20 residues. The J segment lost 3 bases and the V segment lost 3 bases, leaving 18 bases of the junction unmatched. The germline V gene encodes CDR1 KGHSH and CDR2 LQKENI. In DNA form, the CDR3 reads TGTGCCAGCTCACCGCCAGGGTGGAGGACAGGGGAAAAAAACTACAATGAGCAGTTCTTC. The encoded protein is CASSPPGWRTGEKNYNEQFF. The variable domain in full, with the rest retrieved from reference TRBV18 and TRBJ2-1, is NAGVMQNPRHLVRRRGQEARLRCSPMKGHSHVYWYRQLPEEGLKFMVYLQKENIIDESGMPKERFSAEFPKEGPSILRIQQVVRGDSAAYFCASSPPGWRTGEKNYNEQFFGPGTRLTVL.

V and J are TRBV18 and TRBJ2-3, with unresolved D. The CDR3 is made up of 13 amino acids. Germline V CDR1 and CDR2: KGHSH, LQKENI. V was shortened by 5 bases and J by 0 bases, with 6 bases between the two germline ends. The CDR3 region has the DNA TGTGCCAGCTCATCCCCTAGCACAGATACGCAGTATTTT. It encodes CASSSPSTDTQYF.

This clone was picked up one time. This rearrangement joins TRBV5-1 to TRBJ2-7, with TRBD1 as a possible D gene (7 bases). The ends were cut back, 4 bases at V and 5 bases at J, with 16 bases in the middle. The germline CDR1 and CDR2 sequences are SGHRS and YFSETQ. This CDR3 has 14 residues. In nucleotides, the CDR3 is TGCGCCAGCAGCGCAGGGGGGCCCTGGGACGAGCAGTACTTC. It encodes CASSAGGPWDEQYF.

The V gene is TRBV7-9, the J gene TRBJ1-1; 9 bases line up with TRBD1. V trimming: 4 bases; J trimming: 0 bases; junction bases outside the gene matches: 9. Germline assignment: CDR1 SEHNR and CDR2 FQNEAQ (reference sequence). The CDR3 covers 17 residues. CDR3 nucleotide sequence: TGTGCCAGCAGCTCAGGGACAGGGTCGCCCCTGAACACTGAAGCTTTCTTT. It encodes CASSSGTGSPLNTEAFF.